Below, 5 T cell receptor beta chains from the same sample are listed, as sequenced in a study of blood T cell repertoires in COVID-19. Method: immunoSEQ multiplex PCR; TCRdb's copy keeps in-frame clones and lacks some. Of hundreds of thousands of clones in the sample, approximately 85% are singletons; the top ten hold around 2%. The material sequenced was PBMCs or T cells enriched from blood (not recorded which). These receptors were obtained from a woman aged 50 to 65 who had recovered from COVID-19.

The chain recombines TRBV19 with TRBJ2-6, with D uncertain. CDR1 and CDR2 from the germline V gene are LNHDA and SQIVND (reference sequence). CDR3 length: 15 residues. With 3 bases removed from V and 0 bases from J, the gap between germline ends came to 6 bases. The CDR3 spells CASSIVNSGANVLTF. CDR3 nucleotide sequence: TGTGCCAGTAGTATCGTAAACTCTGGGGCCAACGTCCTGACTTTC.

The chain has TRBV4-2 and TRBJ1-2; 12 nucleotides line up with TRBD1. V shed 1 base and J 8 bases; nucleotides not matched to a gene: 5. CDR3 size: 15 residues. Germline V lookup: CDR1 LGHNA, CDR2 YNFKEQ. Here the CDR3 reads CASSQGGQGAFGYTF. CDR3 DNA: TGTGCCAGCAGCCAAGGGGGACAGGGGGCGTTCGGCTACACCTTC.

This clone has a single count. V and J are TRBV6-5 and TRBJ1-6; D is possibly TRBD1 (6 bases). Germline values: CDR1 MNHEY, CDR2 SVGAGI. V was pared by 11 bases and J by 9 bases, with 23 bases between. The CDR3 consists of 15 residues. CDR3 nucleotides: TGTGCCTCTCAGAAGGAGGGGGGGCCAGTTTCACCCCTCCACTTT. This encodes CASQKEGGPVSPLHF.

In DNA form, the CDR3 reads TGTGCCAGCAGCTCGCTAGCGGGAAAATCCAATGAGCAGTTCTTC. The encoded protein is CASSSLAGKSNEQFF. The chain employs TRBV7-9 and TRBJ2-1; 9 positions match TRBD2. In germline, CDR1 is SEHNR, CDR2 FQNEAQ (reference sequence). The V gene end was trimmed by 4 bases and the J gene end by 6 bases; junction bases not matched to a gene: 7. This CDR3 is 15 amino acids long.

The CDR3: CASRRGGNEKLFF. The CDR3 coding sequence is TGTGCCAGCAGGAGAGGGGGAAATGAAAAACTGTTTTTT. The rearrangement links TRBV6-5 to TRBJ1-4; tentative D call: TRBD1 (6 bases). V was pared by 6 bases and J by 5 bases, with 10 bases between. Germline assignment: CDR1 MNHEY and CDR2 SVGAGI. This CDR3 has 13 residues.